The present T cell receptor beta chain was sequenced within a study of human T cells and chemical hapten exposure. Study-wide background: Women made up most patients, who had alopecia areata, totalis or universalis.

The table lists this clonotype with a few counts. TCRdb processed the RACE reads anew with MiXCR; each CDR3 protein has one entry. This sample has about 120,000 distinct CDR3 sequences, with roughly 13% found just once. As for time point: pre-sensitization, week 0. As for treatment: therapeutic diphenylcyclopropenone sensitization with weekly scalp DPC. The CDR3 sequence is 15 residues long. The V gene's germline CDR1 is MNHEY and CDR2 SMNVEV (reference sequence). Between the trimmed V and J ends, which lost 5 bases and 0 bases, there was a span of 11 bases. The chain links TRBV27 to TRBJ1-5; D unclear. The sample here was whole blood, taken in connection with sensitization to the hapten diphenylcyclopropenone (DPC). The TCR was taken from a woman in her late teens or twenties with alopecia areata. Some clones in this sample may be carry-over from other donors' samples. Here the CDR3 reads CASSISFYSNQPQHF. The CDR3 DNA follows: TGTGCCAGCAGTATTTCTTTTTATAGCAATCAGCCCCAGCATTTT.